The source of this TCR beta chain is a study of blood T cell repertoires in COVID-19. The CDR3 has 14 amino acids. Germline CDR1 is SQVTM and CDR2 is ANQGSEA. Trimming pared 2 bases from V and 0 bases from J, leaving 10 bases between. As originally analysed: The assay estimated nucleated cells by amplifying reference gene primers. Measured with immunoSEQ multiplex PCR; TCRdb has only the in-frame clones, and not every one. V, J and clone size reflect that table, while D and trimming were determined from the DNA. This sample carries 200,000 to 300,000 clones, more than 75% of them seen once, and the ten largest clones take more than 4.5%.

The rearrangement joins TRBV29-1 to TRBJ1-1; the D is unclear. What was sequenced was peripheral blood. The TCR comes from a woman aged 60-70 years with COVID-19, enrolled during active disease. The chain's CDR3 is CSVENPGMNTEAFF. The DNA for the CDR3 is TGCAGCGTTGAAAATCCGGGGATGAACACTGAAGCTTTCTTT.